This T cell receptor (beta chain) was sequenced in a study of cytomegalovirus exposure and HLA in healthy donors. Amplification used 60 Vbeta primers and 13 Jbeta primers. Some clones are missing from TCRdb's copy, which holds only in-frame ones; the method was immunoSEQ multiplex PCR. The top ten hold about 2.9% of the sample, which has under 200,000 clones, about 71% seen once. Overall study results and limits: The study reported that TCR beta sequences accurately predicted HLA-A and HLA-B alleles in most subjects. Through in vitro validation, three CMV-associated chains were shown to be specific for CMV antigens. An analysis that was carried out later associated 15,000 to 20,000 TCR beta sequences with HLA alleles at 0.05 false discovery rate.

This CDR3 has 13 residues. Germline V lookup: CDR1 LNHDA, CDR2 SQIVND (reference sequence). V was cut by 7 bases and J by 6 bases, with 14 bases left in between. On this clone: Its antigen is currently unknown.

Sequencing was performed on PBMCs. This TCR was sampled from a woman between 35 and 50 years old in good health and CMV-seropositive. The J gene is TRBJ2-3, the V gene TRBV19; the D gene is possibly TRBD1 (8 bases). Here the CDR3 reads CASTTGGADTQYF. The CDR3 DNA reads as TGTGCCAGTACCACAGGGGGGGCGGATACGCAGTATTTT. Full variable domain (rest looked up from reference TRBV19 and TRBJ2-3): DGGITQSPKYLFRKEGQNVTLSCEQNLNHDAMYWYRQDPGQGLRLIYYSQIVNDFQKGDIAEGYSVSREKKESFPLTVTSAQKNPTAFYLCASTTGGADTQYFGPGTRLTVL.